The sample holds a few counts of the clone carrying this T cell receptor beta chain. The V and J ends lost 4 bases and 7 bases respectively, with 26 bases between them. Per the germline V gene, CDR1 is MNHEY and CDR2 is SVGAGI. The CDR3 consists of 17 residues. TCRdb reanalysed the 5' RACE reads using MiXCR and keeps one entry per CDR3 protein. This sample has approximately 500,000 distinct CDR3 sequences, with 20% to 30% found just once. This specimen comes from a study of identical twins. These data were likewise used in another study, on T cells expressing NK-cell markers.

The sequenced sample consisted of CD4+ T cells sorted from blood. The J gene is TRBJ2-7, the V gene TRBV6-5; tentatively, D is TRBD1 (6 bases). The clonotype comes from a woman aged 18-30 years in good health. CDR3 coding DNA: TGTGCCAGCAGTTCCACGGACAGTTCCATGAGTGGAGTGGAGCAGTACTTC. Encoded protein: CASSSTDSSMSGVEQYF.